This T cell receptor (beta chain) was observed in a study of blood T cell repertoires in COVID-19. Some clones are missing from TCRdb's copy, which holds only in-frame ones; the method was immunoSEQ multiplex PCR. The sample yields tens of thousands of clones, roughly 80% seen once. The material sequenced was peripheral blood. The sequence came from a woman in her seventies with acute or convalescent COVID-19.

The CDR3 loop is CASSLTGVNQPQHF. The CDR3 DNA is TGTGCCAGCAGTTTGACAGGGGTAAATCAGCCCCAGCATTTT. This chain joins TRBV2 and TRBJ1-5, with 8 bases identical to TRBD1. The ends lost 5 bases at V and 4 bases at J; junction bases unmatched: 4. The CDR3 is made up of 14 amino acids. Germline CDR1 reads SNHLY; CDR2 reads FYNNEI.